The source of this T cell receptor (beta chain) is a study of blood T cell repertoires in COVID-19. Germline V gives CDR1 MNHEY, CDR2 SVGAGI. V lost 5 bases and J lost 1, with 11 bases in between. CDR3 length equals 14 residues. Data came from immunoSEQ multiplex PCR; TCRdb stores just in-frame clones and leaves some out. The sample includes tens of thousands of clones, approximately 82% seen only once; the top ten take around 12%. The sequence was obtained from a human donor in a cohort sampled during active COVID-19. The rearrangement links TRBV6-5 to TRBJ1-2, with D possibly matching TRBD1 (5 bases). Sequencing was done on a sample of peripheral blood. DNA of the CDR3: TGTGCCAGCAGTACCAGGGAAATTAACTATGGCTACACCTTC. Its protein product is CASSTREINYGYTF.